This T cell receptor beta chain was sequenced for a study of T cell responses to AZD1222 COVID-19 vaccine. Study-level background: Samples with a second dose at about 4 or about 12 weeks were pooled together.

There are 13 residues in the CDR3. Trimming pared 2 bases from V and 5 bases from J, leaving 9 bases between. The germline V gene has CDR1 MNHEY and CDR2 SVGAGI. Profiled with immunoSEQ multiplex PCR; TCRdb holds only in-frame clones, not every one. The top ten clones hold around 7.5% of a sample with some 100,000 clones, approximately 90% of them seen once. Study observations and caveats: Reports indicate that nearly half of spike-specific TCRs are directed at unmutated variant regions. No repertoire was sampled before or during the peak T cell response, only after it. Most donors were white British, females outnumbered males, and clonal diversity was possibly underestimated.

Details on this clone: Its antigen is undetermined.

J is TRBJ1-1 and V is TRBV6-5; D not certain. The source material was peripheral blood, sampled on day 0 of AZD1222 vaccination. This receptor was identified in an adult in good health. This CDR3 reads CASSYGIGTEAFF. The CDR3 region has the DNA TGTGCCAGCAGTTACGGTATAGGAACTGAAGCTTTCTTT.